The entry below describes one T cell receptor beta chain. Its antigen is undetermined. At the DNA level, this CDR3 is encoded by other sequences in the same sample as well. This sample stems from a study of cytomegalovirus exposure and HLA in healthy donors. Overall study findings and caveats: TCR beta V segments were, for the most part, productive about 87% or about 30% of the time in an earlier analysis.

Germline CDR1 and CDR2: SGHRS and YFSETQ. V dropped 0 bases and J dropped 4 bases, with 8 bases sitting between them. The CDR3 length is 14 residues. In the PCR, 60 Vbeta and 13 Jbeta primers were used. Profiled with immunoSEQ multiplex PCR; TCRdb holds only in-frame clones, not every one. This sample has some 97,000 clones, with about 79% found just once. This sequence originates from a woman aged 18 to 35 in good health and CMV-seronegative. Sequenced: PBMCs. This chain links TRBV5-1 with TRBJ2-1, with a tentative D call TRBD1 (6 bases). The CDR3 coding sequence is TGCGCCAGCAGCTTGGAACAGGGATACAATGAGCAGTTCTTC. Its translation: CASSLEQGYNEQFF.